Reported below is one T cell receptor (beta chain). The sample has other DNA sequences that encode this CDR3 too. This entry belongs to a study of blood T cell repertoires in COVID-19. Looking at the study overall: Samples representing acute and convalescent COVID-19 were sourced from the United States, Italy and Spain. The analysed material was cDNA or gDNA that came from T cells, B-cell-depleted T cells, or PBMCs.

In the original analysis: Researchers report that nucleated cell counts were estimated from reference gene primer amplification. Method: immunoSEQ multiplex PCR; TCRdb's copy keeps in-frame clones and lacks some. The V and J calls and clone size are taken from that table; D and trimming were inferred from the DNA. Altogether 250,000 to 300,000 clones are present, 70% to 90% being singletons, with the ten largest covering 9.5% to 12%. This receptor was taken from a woman aged 65 to 85 with acute or convalescent COVID-19. The material sequenced was peripheral blood.

DNA of the CDR3: TGTGCCAGCAGCCAAGGGGGAAGCGGGGGAGAGACCCAGTACTTC. Its protein is CASSQGGSGGETQYF. This chain uses TRBV14 with TRBJ2-5; 8 bases are a match to TRBD2. Germline V gives CDR1 SGHDN, CDR2 FVKESK. V gave up 1 base and J gave up 4 bases; unmatched junction bases: 5. This CDR3 contains 15 residues.